This TCR beta chain was sequenced for a study of T cells expressing NK-cell markers. With the 5' RACE reads reprocessed, TCRdb shows one record per CDR3 protein and no DNA. Its clone listing holds about half a million distinct CDR3 sequences. The material sequenced was blood T cells: a sorted CD56 or NKG2C T cell subset, CD4+ or CD8+ T cells, or bulk PBMC T cells (not recorded which). The TCR comes from a woman aged 50 to 60 in good health.

The CDR3 loop is CASSFSPGQTNTGELFF. V and J are TRBV5-1 and TRBJ2-2; TCRdb returns TRBD1, unconfirmable since there is no DNA. Germline CDR1 is SGHRS and CDR2 is YFSETQ. This CDR3 spans 17 amino acids. The complete variable domain, with remaining parts taken from reference TRBV5-1 and TRBJ2-2, reads KAGVTQTPRYLIKTRGQQVTLSCSPISGHRSVSWYQQTPGQGLQFLFEYFSETQRNKGNFPGRFSGRQFSNSRSEMNVSTLELGDSALYLCASSFSPGQTNTGELFFGEGSRLTVL.